The entry below gives a single T cell receptor (beta chain) sequence along with its context. The CDR3 runs to 14 residues. Trimming removed 7 bases from V and 2 bases from J; junction bases left unmatched: 4. CDR1 is LNHDA, CDR2 SQIVND, per germline (reference sequence). This specimen comes from a study of regulatory T cells in long-lasting Graves disease. The TCR beta library used iRepertoire HTBI primers with Arm-PCR amplification of CDR3. One entry per CDR3 protein results from TCRdb running MiXCR on the multiplex PCR reads. The sample holds approximately 440,000 distinct CDR3 sequences; 15% to 20% are singletons and the top ten take 12%. Specified time point: newly diagnosed GD, antithyroid drugs for less than 3 months. Extracted RNA from PBMCs served as the source of the TCR library. These same data were also listed under a study on T cells in Graves' hyperthyroidism and ophthalmopathy. That report adds: Expanded thyroid clonotypes (above 0.001) were mostly also found in blood.

The rearrangement uses TRBV19 and TRBJ2-1; 8 bases align to TRBD2. The clonotype originates from a man in his forties with Graves disease. The source was peripheral blood mononuclear cells (PBMCs), collected at new diagnosis, from a patient treated with antithyroid drugs. CDR3 sequence (DNA): TGTGCCAGTAAAGCGGGAGAAGCCTACAATGAGCAGTTCTTC. It encodes CASKAGEAYNEQFF.